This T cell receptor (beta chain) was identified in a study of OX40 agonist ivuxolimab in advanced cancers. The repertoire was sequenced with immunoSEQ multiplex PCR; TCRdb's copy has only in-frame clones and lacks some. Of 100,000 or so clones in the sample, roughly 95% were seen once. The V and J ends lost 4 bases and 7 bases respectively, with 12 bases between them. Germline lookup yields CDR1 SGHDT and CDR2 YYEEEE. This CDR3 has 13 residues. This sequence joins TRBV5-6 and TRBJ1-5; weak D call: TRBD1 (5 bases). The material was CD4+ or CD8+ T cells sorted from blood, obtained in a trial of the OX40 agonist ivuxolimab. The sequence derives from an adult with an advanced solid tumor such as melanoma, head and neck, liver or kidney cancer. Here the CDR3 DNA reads TGTGCCAGCAGCACGGGCGGGGGACAGCCCCAGCATTTT. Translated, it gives CASSTGGGQPQHF.